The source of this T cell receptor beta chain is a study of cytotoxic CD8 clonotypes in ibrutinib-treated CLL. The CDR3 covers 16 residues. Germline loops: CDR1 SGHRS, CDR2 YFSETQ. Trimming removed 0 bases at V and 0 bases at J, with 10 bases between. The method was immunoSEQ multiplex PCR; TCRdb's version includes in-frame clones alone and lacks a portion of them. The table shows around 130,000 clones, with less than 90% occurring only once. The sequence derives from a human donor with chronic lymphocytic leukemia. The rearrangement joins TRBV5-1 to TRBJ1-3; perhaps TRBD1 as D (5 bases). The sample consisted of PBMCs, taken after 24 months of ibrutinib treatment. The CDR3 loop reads CASSLGPQGSGNTIYF. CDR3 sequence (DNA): TGCGCCAGCAGCTTGGGGCCCCAGGGCTCTGGAAACACCATATATTTT.